These 7 T cell receptor beta chains share one sample of origin, sequenced in a study of human T cells and chemical hapten exposure (dated by TCRdb to the early 2020s). The time point label for this specimen denotes: patch test 3, about 24 weeks after DPC sensitization. The treatment or condition label on this specimen signifies: therapeutic diphenylcyclopropenone sensitization with weekly scalp DPC. Unfractionated whole blood was collected in Tempus Blood RNA tubes, and total RNA was extracted from that blood. To prepare the library, RACE was applied. Reads for this sample came from a NextSeq 500. TCRdb trimmed public reads at Q25 via fastp, called clones via MiXCR and kept in-frame beta chains. Every distinct CDR3 protein forms one entry, paired with its most common genes and DNA. Counted in this sample were around 40,000 distinct CDR3 sequences; roughly an eighth of them appeared once. The ten largest clones capture 2.3% of the sample.

The sequences come from whole blood, collected in connection with sensitization to the hapten diphenylcyclopropenone (DPC). The source of these receptors is a woman in her 40s with alopecia areata. Some clones in this sample may be carry-over from other donors' samples.

The sample holds many counts of this clonotype. The gene calls are TRBV19 and TRBJ2-1; D unresolved. This CDR3 comprises 16 residues. CDR1 is LNHDA and CDR2 is SQIVND in the germline V gene (reference sequence). Between the trimmed V and J ends, which lost 1 base and 0 bases, there was a span of 10 bases. CDR3 nucleotides: TGTGCCAGTAGTATAGTGGCGTCCAGCTCCTACAATGAGCAGTTCTTC. Translating gives CASSIVASSSYNEQFF.

CDR3 sequence reads: CASSRTAPNSPLHF. The CDR3 coding sequence is TGCGCCAGCAGCAGGACAGCCCCTAATTCACCCCTCCACTTT. The J gene is TRBJ1-6, the V gene TRBV4-3, with D possibly TRBD1 on 6 matching bases. Per the germline V gene, CDR1 is LGHNA and CDR2 is YSLEER. The CDR3 is 14 residues long. Trimming took 5 bases from V and 6 from J, leaving 11 bases between them.

The chain employs TRBV29-1 and TRBJ2-7; weak D call: TRBD1 (5 bases). This CDR3 has 14 amino acids. CDR1 and CDR2 (germline): SQVTM, ANQGSEA. V lost 0 bases and J lost 0, with 9 bases in between. The CDR3 is CSVEDRGASYEQYF. The CDR3 coding sequence is TGCAGCGTTGAAGACCGTGGGGCCTCCTACGAGCAGTACTTC.

The rearrangement links TRBV28 to TRBJ2-5, with 8 positions matching TRBD1. The length of the CDR3 is 15 residues. Germline CDR1 is MDHEN and CDR2 is SYDVKM. V lost 4 bases, J lost 5 bases, and 9 bases stayed unmatched. DNA for the CDR3: TGTGCCAGCAGTTCCGGGGCTGGACAGGGCGAGACCCAGTACTTC. Translating it yields CASSSGAGQGETQYF.

Many counts were recorded for this clonotype. The chain couples TRBV7-9 to TRBJ2-1; a weak D match, TRBD2 (6 bases). V lost 2 bases and J 0 bases, leaving 11 bases between the germline ends. CDR3 length: 16 residues. Germline V CDR1 and CDR2: SEHNR, FQNEAQ (reference sequence). The CDR3 loop is CASSLLGGSSYNEQFF. The CDR3 DNA follows: TGTGCCAGCAGCTTATTGGGGGGAAGCTCCTACAATGAGCAGTTCTTC.

This clonotype turned up a few times. The chain links TRBV28 to TRBJ2-1, with D possibly TRBD1 on 6 matching bases. The germline gives CDR1 MDHEN, CDR2 SYDVKM. This CDR3 comprises 15 residues. Trimming removed 5 bases at V and 0 bases at J, with 11 bases between. For the CDR3, the DNA is TGTGCCAGCAGTCTGATGACAGGCTCCTACAATGAGCAGTTCTTC. Translated: CASSLMTGSYNEQFF.

This sequence joins TRBV29-1 and TRBJ1-5, with D perhaps TRBD1 (5 bases). Germline assignment: CDR1 SQVTM and CDR2 ANQGSEA. V was clipped by 5 bases and J by 3 bases, with 11 bases between them. The length of the CDR3 is 13 residues. The chain's CDR3 is CSVQDTFNQPQHF. CDR3 DNA sequence: TGCAGCGTTCAGGACACTTTCAATCAGCCCCAGCATTTT.